The entry below gives a single T cell receptor (beta chain) sequence along with its context. Its antigen is unidentified. The data belong to a study of T cell responses to AZD1222 COVID-19 vaccine. Study-level points and caveats: In a largely white British group with more females than males, clonal diversity was possibly underestimated.

Some clones are missing from TCRdb's copy, which holds only in-frame ones; the method was immunoSEQ multiplex PCR. The sample has 95,000 to 150,000 clones, around nine tenths seen once; the top ten hold around 1.7%. Trimming cost V 8 bases and J 2 bases, with 6 bases left between them. Germline CDR1 MNHEY, CDR2 SMNVEV (reference sequence). The CDR3 consists of 12 residues. J is TRBJ1-4 and V is TRBV27, with D hard to call. Source: peripheral blood, taken on day 0 of AZD1222 vaccination. This sequence was found in an adult in good health. The CDR3 DNA reads as TGTGCCAGCGGGCGGACTAATGAAAAACTGTTTTTT. Protein sequence: CASGRTNEKLFF.